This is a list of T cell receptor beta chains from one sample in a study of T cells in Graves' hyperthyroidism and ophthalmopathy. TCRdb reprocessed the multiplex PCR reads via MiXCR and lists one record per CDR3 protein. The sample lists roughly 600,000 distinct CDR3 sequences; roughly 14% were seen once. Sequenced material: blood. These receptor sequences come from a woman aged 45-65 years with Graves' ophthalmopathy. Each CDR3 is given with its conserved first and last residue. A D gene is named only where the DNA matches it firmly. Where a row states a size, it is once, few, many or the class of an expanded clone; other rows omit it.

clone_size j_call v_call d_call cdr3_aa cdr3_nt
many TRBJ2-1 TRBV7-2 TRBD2 CASSLVGTSGRGFYNEQFF TGTGCCAGCAGCTTAGTGGGGACTAGCGGGAGGGGGTTCTACAATGAGCAGTTCTTC
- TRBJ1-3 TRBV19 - CASRDSRDSGNTIYF TGTGCCAGTAGGGACTCCCGGGACTCTGGAAACACCATATATTTT
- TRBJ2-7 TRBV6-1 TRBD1 CASSGQGVVYEQYF TGTGCCAGCAGTGGACAGGGCGTGGTGTACGAGCAGTACTTC
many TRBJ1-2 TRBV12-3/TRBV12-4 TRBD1 CASSHTGGDGYGYTF TGTGCCAGCAGTCACACAGGGGGCGACGGCTATGGCTACACCTTC
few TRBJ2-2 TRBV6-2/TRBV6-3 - CASSLDSTNTGELFF TGTGCCAGCAGCCTGGACAGCACAAACACCGGGGAGCTGTTTTTT
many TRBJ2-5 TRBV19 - CASSNPGAAETQYF TGTGCCAGTAGTAACCCGGGGGCGGCAGAGACCCAGTACTTC
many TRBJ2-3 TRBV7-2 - CASSLNSHTDTQYF TGTGCCAGCAGCTTAAATAGCCACACAGATACGCAGTATTTT
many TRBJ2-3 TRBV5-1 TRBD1 CASSPDRVPDTQYF TGCGCCAGCAGCCCCGACAGGGTTCCAGATACGCAGTATTTT
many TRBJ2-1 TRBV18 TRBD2 CASSLYGTSGRARNEQFF TGTGCCAGCTCACTGTACGGGACTAGCGGGAGGGCCCGGAATGAGCAGTTCTTC
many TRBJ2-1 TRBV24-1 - CATSDSIGEQFF TGTGCCACCAGCGACTCCATCGGGGAGCAGTTCTTC
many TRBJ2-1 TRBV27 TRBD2 CASSLSSSGRFYNEQFF TGTGCCAGCAGTTTATCGTCTAGCGGGAGATTCTACAATGAGCAGTTCTTC
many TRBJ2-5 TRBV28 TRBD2 CASSLTGLAGFQETQYF TGTGCCAGCAGTTTAACCGGACTAGCGGGATTCCAAGAGACCCAGTACTTC
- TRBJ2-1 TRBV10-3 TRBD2 CAISSPGTSGNNEQFF TGTGCCATCAGTAGTCCCGGGACTAGCGGGAACAATGAGCAGTTCTTC
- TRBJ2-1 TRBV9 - CASSVSGYEQFF TGTGCCAGCAGCGTGAGCGGTTACGAGCAGTTCTTC
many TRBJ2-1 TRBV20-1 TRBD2 CSAILGLAGDEQFF TGCAGTGCGATCCTGGGACTAGCGGGAGATGAGCAGTTCTTC
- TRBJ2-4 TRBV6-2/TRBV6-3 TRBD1 CASSYPQGARENIQYF TGTGCCAGCAGTTACCCACAGGGGGCTAGAGAAAACATTCAGTACTTC
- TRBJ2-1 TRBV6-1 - CASSEAPGNEQFF TGTGCCAGCAGTGAAGCCCCAGGGAATGAGCAGTTCTTC
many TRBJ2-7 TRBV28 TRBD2 CATRIAGGGSEQYF TGTGCCACCAGAATAGCGGGAGGGGGGTCCGAGCAGTACTTC
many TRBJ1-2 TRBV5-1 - CASTGGSRLGYTF TGCGCCAGCACAGGAGGGTCGCGGCTTGGCTACACCTTC
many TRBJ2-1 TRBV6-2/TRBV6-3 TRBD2 CASSYVAGPYNEQFF TGTGCCAGCAGTTACGTAGCGGGGCCCTACAATGAGCAGTTCTTC
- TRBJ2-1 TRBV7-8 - CASSLEVAGGSNEQSF -
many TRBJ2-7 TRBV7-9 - CASSLRASGPYEQYF TGTGCCAGCAGCTTAAGGGCGAGCGGACCCTACGAGCAGTACTTC
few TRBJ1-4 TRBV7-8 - CASSHVGPGGEKLFF TGTGCCAGCAGCCACGTCGGGCCCGGGGGAGAAAAACTGTTTTTT
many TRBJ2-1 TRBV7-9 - CASSLGTLNYNEQFF TGTGCCAGCAGCTTAGGAACACTGAACTACAATGAGCAGTTCTTC
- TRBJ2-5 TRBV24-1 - CATRGRGETQYF TGTGCCACCAGGGGCAGGGGAGAGACCCAGTACTTC
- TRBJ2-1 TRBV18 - CASSPPVDSEQFF TGTGCCAGCTCACCACCCGTCGACAGTGAGCAGTTCTTC
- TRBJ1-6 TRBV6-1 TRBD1 CASSKTGPGQGLSSYNSPLHF TGTGCCAGCAGCAAAACCGGTCCGGGACAGGGTTTAAGCTCCTATAATTCACCCCTCCACTTT
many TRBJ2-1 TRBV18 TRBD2 CASSPRTSGSEEQFF TGTGCCAGCTCACCCCGGACTAGCGGGAGTGAAGAGCAGTTCTTC
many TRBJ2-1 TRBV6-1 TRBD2 CASSRTGGTRPNEQFF TGTGCCAGCAGTAGAACCGGCGGGACTAGGCCCAATGAGCAGTTCTTC
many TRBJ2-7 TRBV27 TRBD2 CASSSTSGGVRDEQYF TGTGCCAGCAGTTCGACTAGCGGGGGAGTACGAGACGAGCAGTACTTC
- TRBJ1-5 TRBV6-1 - CASRTNRGNGPQHF TGTGCCAGCAGGACCAATCGGGGGAATGGGCCCCAGCATTTT
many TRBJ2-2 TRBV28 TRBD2 CASSKTSGRLTGELFF TGTGCCAGCAGTAAAACTAGCGGGAGGCTTACCGGGGAGCTGTTTTTT
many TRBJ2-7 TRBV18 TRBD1 CASSPRQGEQYF TGTGCCAGCTCACCACGACAGGGCGAGCAGTACTTC
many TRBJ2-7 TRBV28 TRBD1 CASSSSGWQGAREQYF TGTGCCAGCAGTTCTTCCGGTTGGCAGGGGGCGCGGGAGCAGTACTTC
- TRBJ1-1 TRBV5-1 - CASSLFTESNTEAFF TGCGCCAGCAGCTTATTTACAGAATCGAACACTGAAGCTTTCTTT
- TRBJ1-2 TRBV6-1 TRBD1 CASSPSDRAGGYTF TGTGCCAGCAGTCCCTCCGACAGGGCTGGTGGCTACACCTTC
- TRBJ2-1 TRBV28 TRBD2 CASSPGLGDNEQFF TGTGCCAGCAGTCCGGGACTAGGGGATAATGAGCAGTTCTTC
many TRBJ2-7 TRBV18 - CASSPRLTGPYEQYF TGTGCCAGCTCACCACGTCTGACAGGACCCTACGAGCAGTACTTC
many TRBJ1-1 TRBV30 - CAWSWDKNTEAFF TGTGCCTGGAGTTGGGACAAGAACACTGAAGCTTTCTTT
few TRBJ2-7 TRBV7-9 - CASSRQGGTNSYEQYF TGTGCCAGCAGCCGGCAGGGGGGGACGAACTCCTACGAGCAGTACTTC
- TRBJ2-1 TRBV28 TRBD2 CASRIHRVYGRGTSNEQFF TGTGCCAGCAGGATACACAGGGTTTATGGGAGGGGGACTAGCAATGAGCAGTTCTTC